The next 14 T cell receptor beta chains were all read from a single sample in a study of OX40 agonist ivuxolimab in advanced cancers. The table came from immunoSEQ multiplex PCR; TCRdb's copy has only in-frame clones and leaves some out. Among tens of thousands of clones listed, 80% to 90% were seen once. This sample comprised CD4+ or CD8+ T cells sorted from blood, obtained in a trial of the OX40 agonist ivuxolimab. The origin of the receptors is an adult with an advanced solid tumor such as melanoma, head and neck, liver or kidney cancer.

The CDR3 here is CASSLRGGGFSNQPQHF. CDR3 DNA: TGTGCCAGCAGTTTAAGGGGGGGAGGGTTCAGCAATCAGCCCCAGCATTTT. The V call is TRBV27, the J call TRBJ1-5; TRBD1 might be the D (6 bases). This CDR3 has 17 amino acids. Germline V gives CDR1 MNHEY, CDR2 SMNVEV (reference sequence). V was shortened by 2 bases and J by 1 base, with 15 bases between the two germline ends.

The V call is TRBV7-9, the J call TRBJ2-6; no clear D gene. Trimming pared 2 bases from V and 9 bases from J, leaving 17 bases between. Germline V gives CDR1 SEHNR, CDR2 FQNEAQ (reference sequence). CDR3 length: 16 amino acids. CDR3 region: CASSLSRFSVDNVLTF. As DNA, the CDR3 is TGTGCCAGCAGCTTATCACGGTTCTCTGTTGACAACGTCCTGACTTTC.

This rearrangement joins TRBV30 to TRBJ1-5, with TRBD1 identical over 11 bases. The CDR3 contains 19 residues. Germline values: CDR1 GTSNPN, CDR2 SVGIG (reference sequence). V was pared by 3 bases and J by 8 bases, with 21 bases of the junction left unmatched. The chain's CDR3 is CAWSKMRHWGQGDSEPQHF. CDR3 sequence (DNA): TGTGCCTGGAGCAAAATGAGGCATTGGGGACAGGGGGACAGTGAGCCCCAGCATTTT.

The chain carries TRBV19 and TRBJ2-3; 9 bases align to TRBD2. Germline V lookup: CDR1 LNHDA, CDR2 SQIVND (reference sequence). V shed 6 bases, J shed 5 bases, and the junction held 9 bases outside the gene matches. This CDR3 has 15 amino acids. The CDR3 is CASRPSGVGGDTQYF. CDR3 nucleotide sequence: TGTGCCAGTAGACCTAGCGGGGTTGGGGGAGATACGCAGTATTTT. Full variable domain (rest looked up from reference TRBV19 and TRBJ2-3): DGGITQSPKYLFRKEGQNVTLSCEQNLNHDAMYWYRQDPGQGLRLIYYSQIVNDFQKGDIAEGYSVSREKKESFPLTVTSAQKNPTAFYLCASRPSGVGGDTQYFGPGTRLTVL.

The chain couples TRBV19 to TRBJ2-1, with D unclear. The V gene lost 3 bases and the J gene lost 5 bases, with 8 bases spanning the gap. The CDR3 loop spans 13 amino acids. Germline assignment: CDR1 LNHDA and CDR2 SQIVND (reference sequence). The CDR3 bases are TGTGCCAGTAGTATTGGCCCGAACAATGAGCAGTTCTTC. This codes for CASSIGPNNEQFF.

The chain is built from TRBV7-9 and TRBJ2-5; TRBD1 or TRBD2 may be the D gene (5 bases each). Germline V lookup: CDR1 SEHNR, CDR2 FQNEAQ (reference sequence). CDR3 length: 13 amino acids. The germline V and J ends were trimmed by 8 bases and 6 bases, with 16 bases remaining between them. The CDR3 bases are TGTGCCAGCGGACGAGGGGAGAGGCAGACCCAGTACTTC. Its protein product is CASGRGERQTQYF. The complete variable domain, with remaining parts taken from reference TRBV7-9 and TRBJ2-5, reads DTGVSQNPRHKITKRGQNVTFRCDPISEHNRLYWYRQTLGQGPEFLTYFQNEAQLEKSRLLSDRFSAERPKGSFSTLEIQRTEQGDSAMYLCASGRGERQTQYFGPGTRLLVL.

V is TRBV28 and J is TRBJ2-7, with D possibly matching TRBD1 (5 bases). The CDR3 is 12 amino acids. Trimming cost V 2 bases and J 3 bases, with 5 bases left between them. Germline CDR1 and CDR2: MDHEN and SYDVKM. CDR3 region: CASSLDSYEQYF. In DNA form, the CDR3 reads TGTGCCAGCAGTTTAGACAGCTACGAGCAGTACTTC.

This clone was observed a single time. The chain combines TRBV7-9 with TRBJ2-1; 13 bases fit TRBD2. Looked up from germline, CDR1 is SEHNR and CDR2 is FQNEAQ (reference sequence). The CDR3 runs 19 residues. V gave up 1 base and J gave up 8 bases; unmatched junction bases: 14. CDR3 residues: CASSLGRLAGGGGVDEQFF. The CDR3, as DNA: TGTGCCAGCAGCTTAGGGAGACTAGCGGGGGGTGGAGGAGTCGATGAGCAGTTCTTC.

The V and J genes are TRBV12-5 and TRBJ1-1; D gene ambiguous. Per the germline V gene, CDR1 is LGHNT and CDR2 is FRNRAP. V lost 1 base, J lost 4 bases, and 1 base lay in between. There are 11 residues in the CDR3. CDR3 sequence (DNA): TGTGCTAGTGGTTTGGGCACTGAAGCTTTCTTT. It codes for CASGLGTEAFF.

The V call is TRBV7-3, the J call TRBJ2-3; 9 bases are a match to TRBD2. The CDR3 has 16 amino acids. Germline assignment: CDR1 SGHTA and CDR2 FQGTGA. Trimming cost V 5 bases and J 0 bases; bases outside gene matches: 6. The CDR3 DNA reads TGTGCCAGCAGCGAATCTAGCGGGGATAGCACAGATACGCAGTATTTT. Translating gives CASSESSGDSTDTQYF.

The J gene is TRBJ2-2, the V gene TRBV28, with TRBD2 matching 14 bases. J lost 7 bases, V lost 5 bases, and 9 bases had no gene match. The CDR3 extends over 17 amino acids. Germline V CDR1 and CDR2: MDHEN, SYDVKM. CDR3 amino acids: CASSETSGREISGELFF. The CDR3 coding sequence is TGTGCCAGCAGTGAGACTAGCGGGAGGGAAATAAGCGGGGAGCTGTTTTTT.

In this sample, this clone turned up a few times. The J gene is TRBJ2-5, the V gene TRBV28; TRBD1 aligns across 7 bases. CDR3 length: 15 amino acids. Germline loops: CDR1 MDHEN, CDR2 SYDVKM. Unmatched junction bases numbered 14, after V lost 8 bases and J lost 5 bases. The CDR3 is CASSTTGDTMETQYF. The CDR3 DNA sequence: TGTGCCAGCTCAACCACAGGGGATACTATGGAGACCCAGTACTTC.

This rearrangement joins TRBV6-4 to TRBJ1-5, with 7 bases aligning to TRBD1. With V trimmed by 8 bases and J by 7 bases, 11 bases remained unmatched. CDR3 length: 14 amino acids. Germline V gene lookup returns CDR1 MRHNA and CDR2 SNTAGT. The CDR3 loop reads CASPLKGAGQPQHF. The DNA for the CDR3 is TGTGCCAGCCCGCTAAAGGGGGCAGGGCAGCCCCAGCATTTT.

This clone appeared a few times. The chain's CDR3 is CASSSPGVQGNNSPLHF. Here the CDR3 DNA reads TGTGCCAGCTCATCTCCGGGGGTCCAGGGGAATAATTCACCCCTCCACTTT. The chain joins TRBV18 to TRBJ1-6; D possibly corresponds to TRBD1 (6 bases). This CDR3 comprises 17 residues. Per the germline V gene, CDR1 is KGHSH and CDR2 is LQKENI. Trimming removed 5 bases at V and 5 bases at J, with 19 bases between.